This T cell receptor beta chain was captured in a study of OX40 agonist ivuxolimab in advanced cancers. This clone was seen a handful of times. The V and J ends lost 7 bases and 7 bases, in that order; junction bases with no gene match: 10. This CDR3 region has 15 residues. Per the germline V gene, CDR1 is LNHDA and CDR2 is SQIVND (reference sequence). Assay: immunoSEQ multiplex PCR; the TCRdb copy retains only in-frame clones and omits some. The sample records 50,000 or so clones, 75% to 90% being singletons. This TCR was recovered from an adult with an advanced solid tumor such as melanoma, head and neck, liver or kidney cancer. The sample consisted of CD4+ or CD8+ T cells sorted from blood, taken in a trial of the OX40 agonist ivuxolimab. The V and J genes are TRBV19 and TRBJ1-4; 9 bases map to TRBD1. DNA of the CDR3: TGTGCCAGTATCCCCGGGACAGGGAAGGGTGAAAAACTGTTTTTT. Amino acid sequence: CASIPGTGKGEKLFF.